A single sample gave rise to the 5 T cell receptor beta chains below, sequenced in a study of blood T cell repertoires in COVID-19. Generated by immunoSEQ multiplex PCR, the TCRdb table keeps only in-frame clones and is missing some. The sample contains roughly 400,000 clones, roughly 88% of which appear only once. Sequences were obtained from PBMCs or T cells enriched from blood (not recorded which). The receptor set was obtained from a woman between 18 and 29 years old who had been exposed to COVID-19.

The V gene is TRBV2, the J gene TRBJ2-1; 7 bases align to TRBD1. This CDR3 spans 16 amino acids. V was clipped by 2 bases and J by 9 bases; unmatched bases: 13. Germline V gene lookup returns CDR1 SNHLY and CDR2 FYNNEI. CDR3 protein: CASSEYEGADPCEQFF. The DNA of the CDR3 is TGTGCCAGCAGTGAATACGAGGGGGCAGATCCGTGTGAGCAGTTCTTC.

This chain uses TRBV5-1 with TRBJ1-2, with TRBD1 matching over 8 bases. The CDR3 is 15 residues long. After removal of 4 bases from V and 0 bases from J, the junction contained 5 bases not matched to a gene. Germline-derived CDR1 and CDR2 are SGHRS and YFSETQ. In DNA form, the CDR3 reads TGCGCCAGCAGCCCGGACAGGGCGGCTAACTATGGCTACACCTTC. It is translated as CASSPDRAANYGYTF.

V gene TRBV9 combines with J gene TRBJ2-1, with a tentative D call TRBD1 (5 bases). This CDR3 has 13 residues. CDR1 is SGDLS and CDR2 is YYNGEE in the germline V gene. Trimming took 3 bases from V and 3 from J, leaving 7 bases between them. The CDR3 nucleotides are TGTGCCAGCAGCGCCGACAGCTACAATGAGCAGTTCTTC. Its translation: CASSADSYNEQFF.

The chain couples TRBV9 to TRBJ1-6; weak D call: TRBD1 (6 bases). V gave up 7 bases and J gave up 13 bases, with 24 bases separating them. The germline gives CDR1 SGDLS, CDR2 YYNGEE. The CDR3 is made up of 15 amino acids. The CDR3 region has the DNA TGTGCCAGCGCTGGCAGGGGAGGGCAGAACGGCCCCCTCCACTTT. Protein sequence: CASAGRGGQNGPLHF.

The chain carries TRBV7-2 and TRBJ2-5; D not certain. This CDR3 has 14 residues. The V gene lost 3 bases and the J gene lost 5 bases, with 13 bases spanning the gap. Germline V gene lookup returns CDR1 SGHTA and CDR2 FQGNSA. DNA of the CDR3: TGTGCCAGCAGCTTTCGAAGTATGAGGGAGACCCAGTACTTC. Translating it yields CASSFRSMRETQYF.